This entry lists 5 T cell receptor beta chains sequenced from one sample in a study of shared clonotypes between healthy human individuals. The naive CD8 fraction comprised CD45RO-negative cells positively selected for CCR7 and excluded terminally differentiated effector memory CD45RA+ cells. Some clones are missing from TCRdb's copy, which holds only in-frame ones; the method was immunoSEQ multiplex PCR. The table has 700,000 to 950,000 clones, about 97% seen once. The sample taken for sequencing was naive CD8+ T cells sorted from blood. The receptors derive from a man aged 25 to 40 in good health.

CDR3 nucleotides: TGTGCCAGCAGTCGAGGGGGGGTACGAGGAAATCAGCCCCAGCATTTT. Translation gives CASSRGGVRGNQPQHF. This chain connects TRBV27 to TRBJ1-5, with D tentatively TRBD1 (6 bases). Germline V CDR1 and CDR2: MNHEY, SMNVEV (reference sequence). This CDR3 comprises 16 residues. V dropped 5 bases and J dropped 4 bases, with 18 bases sitting between them.

The chain links TRBV7-9 to TRBJ2-7; 7 nucleotides agree with TRBD2. CDR1 and CDR2 (germline): SEHNR, FQNEAQ (reference sequence). This CDR3 has 16 residues. After removal of 5 bases from V and 3 bases from J, the junction contained 13 bases not matched to a gene. The CDR3 DNA reads as TGTGCCAGCAGCGGCAACAGAGAGGGGAGGGACTACGAGCAGTACTTC. Amino acids: CASSGNREGRDYEQYF.

The V and J genes are TRBV14 and TRBJ1-2; 12 nucleotides line up with TRBD1. The CDR3 has 16 amino acids. Unmatched junction bases numbered 3, after V lost 1 base and J lost 3 bases. The V gene's germline CDR1 is SGHDN and CDR2 FVKESK. CDR3 in amino acids: CASSQVGQGAYYGYTF. CDR3 DNA sequence: TGTGCCAGCAGCCAAGTGGGACAGGGGGCATACTATGGCTACACCTTC.

The genes are TRBV20-1 and TRBJ2-3; possible D gene TRBD1, 6 bases. This CDR3 is 11 amino acids long. Germline V gene sequence: CDR1 DFQATT, CDR2 SNEGSKA (reference sequence). Deletions cut 5 bases from V and 8 bases from J, with 11 bases between. The CDR3 DNA is TGCAGTGCTCTACAGGGAGCTACGCAGTATTTT. As protein: CSALQGATQYF.

V gene TRBV2 combines with J gene TRBJ2-3; D call uncertain. V lost 4 bases, J lost 2 bases, and 13 bases lay in between. CDR1 and CDR2 (germline): SNHLY, FYNNEI. The CDR3 totals 15 residues. CDR3 protein: CASSGRPTVTDTQYF. The DNA for the CDR3 is TGTGCCAGCAGTGGACGGCCGACTGTCACAGATACGCAGTATTTT.